This TCR beta chain was profiled in a study of shared clonotypes between healthy human individuals. This clone appeared once. Caucasian adults living in Nashville, Tennessee, provided all samples. Unsorted samples relied on tens of millions of PBMCs, which served as the source of genomic DNA. Germline assignment: CDR1 SGHRS and CDR2 YFSETQ. The junction had 9 bases not matched to a gene; V was cut back by 4 bases and J by 5 bases. CDR3 length equals 17 residues. Libraries were prepared by immunoSEQ multiplex PCR; TCRdb keeps only in-frame clonotypes and omits some of them. The sample lists roughly 510,000 clones, around 79% occurring once.

The chain has TRBV5-1 and TRBJ2-3; 14 bases align to TRBD2. The source is a woman between 40 and 50 years old in good health. Some clones in this sample may be carry-over from other donors' samples. The material sequenced was PBMCs. DNA for the CDR3: TGCGCCAGCAGCCCCGGGACTAGCGGGAGCCCGGTAGATACGCAGTATTTT. Its translation: CASSPGTSGSPVDTQYF. The variable domain in full, with the rest retrieved from reference TRBV5-1 and TRBJ2-3, is KAGVTQTPRYLIKTRGQQVTLSCSPISGHRSVSWYQQTPGQGLQFLFEYFSETQRNKGNFPGRFSGRQFSNSRSEMNVSTLELGDSALYLCASSPGTSGSPVDTQYFGPGTRLTVL.